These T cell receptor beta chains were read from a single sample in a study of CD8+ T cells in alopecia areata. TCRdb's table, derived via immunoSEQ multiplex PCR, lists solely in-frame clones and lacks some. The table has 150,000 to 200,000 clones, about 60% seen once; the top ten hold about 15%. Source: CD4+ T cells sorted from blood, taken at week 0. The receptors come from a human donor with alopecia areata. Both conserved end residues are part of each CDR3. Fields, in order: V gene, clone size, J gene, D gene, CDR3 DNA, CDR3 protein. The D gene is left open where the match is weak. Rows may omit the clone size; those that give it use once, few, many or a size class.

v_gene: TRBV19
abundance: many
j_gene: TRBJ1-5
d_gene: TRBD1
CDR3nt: TGTGCCAGTAGTATTGTGGCAGGGGGAGACAATCAGCCCCAGCATTTT
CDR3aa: CASSIVAGGDNQPQHF

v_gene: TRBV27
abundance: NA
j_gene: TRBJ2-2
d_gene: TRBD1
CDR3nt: TGTGCCAGCAGTTTACAGGGGGTTTCCGGGGAGCTGTTTTTT
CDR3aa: CASSLQGVSGELFF

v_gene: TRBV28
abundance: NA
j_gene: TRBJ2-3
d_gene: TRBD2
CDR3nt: TGTGCCAGCAGTCTAGGACTAGCGGGGCCTAGCACAGATACGCAGTATTTT
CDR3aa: CASSLGLAGPSTDTQYF

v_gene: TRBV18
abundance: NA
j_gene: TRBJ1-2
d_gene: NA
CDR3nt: TGTGCCAGCTCGGACGGGACCCTCTATGGCTACACCTTC
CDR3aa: CASSDGTLYGYTF

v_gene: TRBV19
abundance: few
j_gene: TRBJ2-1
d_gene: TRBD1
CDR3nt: TGTGCCAGCGTAACAACGGGACAGGGTAAAAATGAGCAGTTCTTC
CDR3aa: CASVTTGQGKNEQFF

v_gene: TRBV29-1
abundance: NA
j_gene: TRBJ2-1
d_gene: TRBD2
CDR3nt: TGCAGCGTCGGGGGGGGAGCGGGATACAATGAGCAGTTCTTC
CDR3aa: CSVGGGAGYNEQFF

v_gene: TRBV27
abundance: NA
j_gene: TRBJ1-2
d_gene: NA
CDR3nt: TGTGCCAGCAGTTTAAGAGGGCTGTATGGCTACACCTTC
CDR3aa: CASSLRGLYGYTF

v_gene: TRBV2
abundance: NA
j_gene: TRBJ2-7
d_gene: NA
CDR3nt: TGTGCCAGCAGCTTCTACGAGCAGTACTTC
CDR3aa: CASSFYEQYF

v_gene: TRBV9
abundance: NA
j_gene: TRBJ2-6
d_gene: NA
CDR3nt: TGTGCCAGCAGCGTCTTCTCTGGGGCCAACGTCCTGACTTTC
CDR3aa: CASSVFSGANVLTF

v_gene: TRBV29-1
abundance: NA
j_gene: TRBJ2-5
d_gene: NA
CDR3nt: TGCAGCGTTGACTCAGACGCCAGGGAGACCCAGTACTTC
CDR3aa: CSVDSDARETQYF

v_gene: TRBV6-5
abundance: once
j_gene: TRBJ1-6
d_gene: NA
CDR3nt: TGTGCCAGCAGCCAGATAGGGGGGATCAGTTCACCCCTCCACTTT
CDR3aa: CASSQIGGISSPLHF

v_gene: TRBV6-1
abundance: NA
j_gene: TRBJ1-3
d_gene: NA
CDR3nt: TGTGCCAGCAGTGAAGGTGGGGTGGCCGGAAACACCATATATTTT
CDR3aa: CASSEGGVAGNTIYF

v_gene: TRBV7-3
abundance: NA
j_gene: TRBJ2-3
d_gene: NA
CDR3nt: TGTGCCAGCCCCACTAGCCGACAGAGCACAGATACGCAGTATTTT
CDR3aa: CASPTSRQSTDTQYF

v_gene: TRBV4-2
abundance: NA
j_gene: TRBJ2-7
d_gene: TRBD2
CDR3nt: TGTGCCAGCAGCCCGACTAGCGGGGGGGTCTACGAGCAGTACTTC
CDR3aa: CASSPTSGGVYEQYF

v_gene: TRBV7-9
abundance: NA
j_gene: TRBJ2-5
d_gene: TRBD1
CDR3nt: TGTGCCAGCAGCTTAGCACTACAGGGGCAAGAGACCCAGTACTTC
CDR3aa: CASSLALQGQETQYF

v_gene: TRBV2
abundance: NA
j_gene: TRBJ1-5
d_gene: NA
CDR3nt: TGTGCCAGCACCGAAGATAGCAATCAGCCCCAGCATTTT
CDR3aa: CASTEDSNQPQHF

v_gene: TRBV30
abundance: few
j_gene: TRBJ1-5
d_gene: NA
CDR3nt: TGTGCCTGGAGTGTAAGCGTAAACAATCAGCCCCAGCATTTT
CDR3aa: CAWSVSVNNQPQHF

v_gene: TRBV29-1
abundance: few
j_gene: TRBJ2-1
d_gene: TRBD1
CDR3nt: TGCAGCGTTAATCGGGACAGGGTTATCAATGAGCAGTTCTTC
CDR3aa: CSVNRDRVINEQFF

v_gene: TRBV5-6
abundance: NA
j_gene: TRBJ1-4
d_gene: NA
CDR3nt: TGTGCCAGCAGCTTCCGCAGGGCGGCTGAAAAACTGTTTTTT
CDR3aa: CASSFRRAAEKLFF

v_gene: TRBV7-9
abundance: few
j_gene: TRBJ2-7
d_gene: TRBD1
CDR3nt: TGTGCCAGCAGTGAGACAGGGCAAGAGCAGTACTTC
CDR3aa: CASSETGQEQYF

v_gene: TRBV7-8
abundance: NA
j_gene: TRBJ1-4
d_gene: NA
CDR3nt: TGTGCCAGCAGCTTAAATGCGAGGGTCGGAACTAATGAAAAACTGTTTTTC
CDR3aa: CASSLNARVGTNEKLFF

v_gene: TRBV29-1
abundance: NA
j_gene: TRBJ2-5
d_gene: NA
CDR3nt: TGCAGCGTTGTGGGTGGTGAGGAGACCCAGTACTTC
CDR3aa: CSVVGGEETQYF

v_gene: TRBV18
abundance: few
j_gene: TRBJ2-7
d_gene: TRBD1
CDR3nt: TGTGCCAGCTCACTAAGACAGGGGGACTACGAGCAGTACTTC
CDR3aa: CASSLRQGDYEQYF

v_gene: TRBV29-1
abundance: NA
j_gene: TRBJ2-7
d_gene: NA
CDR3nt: TGCAGCGTTGAGCCCATACAGAGCTACGAGCAGTACTTC
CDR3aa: CSVEPIQSYEQYF

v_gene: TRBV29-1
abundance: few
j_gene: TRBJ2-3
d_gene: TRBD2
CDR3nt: TGCAGCGCCAGACTAGCGACAGATACGCAGTATTTT
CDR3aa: CSARLATDTQYF

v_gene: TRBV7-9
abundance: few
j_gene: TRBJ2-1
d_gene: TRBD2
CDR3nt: TGTGCCAGCAGCCCTAGCGGGGGGGTATACAATGAGCAGTTCTTC
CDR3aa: CASSPSGGVYNEQFF

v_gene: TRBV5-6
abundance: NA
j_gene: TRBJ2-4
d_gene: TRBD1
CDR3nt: TGTGCCAGCTCTTACCGGGGACAGGGGTTAGCCAAAAACATTCAGTACTTC
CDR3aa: CASSYRGQGLAKNIQYF

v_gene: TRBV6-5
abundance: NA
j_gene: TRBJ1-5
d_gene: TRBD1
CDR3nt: TGTGCCAGCAGTTACTCGACAGGGAATCAGCCCCAGCATTTT
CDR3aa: CASSYSTGNQPQHF

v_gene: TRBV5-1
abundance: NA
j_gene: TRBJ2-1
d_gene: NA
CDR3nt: TGCGCCAGCAGCAAAGGCGGGGACTCCTACAATGAGCAGTTCTTC
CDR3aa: CASSKGGDSYNEQFF

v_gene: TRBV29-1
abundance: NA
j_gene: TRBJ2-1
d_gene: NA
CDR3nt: TGCAGCGTTGGTTTCAGGCCGAGCTCCTACAATGAGCAGTTCTTC
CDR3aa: CSVGFRPSSYNEQFF

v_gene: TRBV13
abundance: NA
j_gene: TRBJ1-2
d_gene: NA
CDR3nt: TGTGCCAGCAGCTTAGGCCGGAGCACGAACTATGGCTACACCTTC
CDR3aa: CASSLGRSTNYGYTF

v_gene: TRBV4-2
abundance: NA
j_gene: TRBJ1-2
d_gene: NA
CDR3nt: TGTGCCAGCAGCCAAGATTCCTATGGCTACACCTTC
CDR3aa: CASSQDSYGYTF

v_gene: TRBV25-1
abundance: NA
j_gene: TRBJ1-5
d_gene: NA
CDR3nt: TGTGCCAGCAGTGAGACAGGTTGGGATCAGCCCCAGCATTTT
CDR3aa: CASSETGWDQPQHF

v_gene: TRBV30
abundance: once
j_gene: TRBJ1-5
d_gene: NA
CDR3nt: TGTGCCTGGAGTAACAGGGACTTACTTAGCAATCAGCCCCAGCATTTT
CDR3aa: CAWSNRDLLSNQPQHF

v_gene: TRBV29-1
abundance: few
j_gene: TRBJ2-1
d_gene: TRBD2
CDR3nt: TGCAGCGTTACTGGACTAGCGGGTCCTCCTGGTGAGCAGTTCTTC
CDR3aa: CSVTGLAGPPGEQFF

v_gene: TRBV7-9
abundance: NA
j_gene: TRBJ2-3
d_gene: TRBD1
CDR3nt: TGTGCCAGCAGCTTAGATAGCCACAGGGGGTATTTT
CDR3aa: CASSLDSHRGYF

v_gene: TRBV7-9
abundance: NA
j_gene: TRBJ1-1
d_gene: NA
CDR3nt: TGTGCCAGCAGCTTAGGAGGGGAGATTGTAGAAGCTTTCTTT
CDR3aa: CASSLGGEIVEAFF

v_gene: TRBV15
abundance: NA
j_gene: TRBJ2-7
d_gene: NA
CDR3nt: TGTGCCACCAGCAGAGAGCTGGGGGGCCACGAGCAGTACTTC
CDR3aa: CATSRELGGHEQYF

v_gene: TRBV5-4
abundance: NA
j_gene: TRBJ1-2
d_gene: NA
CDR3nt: TGTGCCAGCAGCATCAGGGTGGGGGATGGCTACACCTTC
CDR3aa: CASSIRVGDGYTF

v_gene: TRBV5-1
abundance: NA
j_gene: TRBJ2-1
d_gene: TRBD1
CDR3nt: TGCGCCAGCAGCGGGGCCCTCCGGGACAGGTCCCACAATGAGCAGTTCTTC
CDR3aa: CASSGALRDRSHNEQFF

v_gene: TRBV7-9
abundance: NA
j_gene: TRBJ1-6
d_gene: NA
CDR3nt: TGTGCCAGCAGCTACGAGGGCGGGTCACCCCTCCACTTT
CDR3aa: CASSYEGGSPLHF

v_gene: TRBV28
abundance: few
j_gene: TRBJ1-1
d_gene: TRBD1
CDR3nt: TGTGCCAGCCCTGGACAGGGGGCAACTTTCTTT
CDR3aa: CASPGQGATFF

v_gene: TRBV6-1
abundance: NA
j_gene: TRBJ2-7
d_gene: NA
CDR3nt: TGTGCCAGCAGCGGCCGTAGGGGTCTCGAGCAGTACTTC
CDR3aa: CASSGRRGLEQYF

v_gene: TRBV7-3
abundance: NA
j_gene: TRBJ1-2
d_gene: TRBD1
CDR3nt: TGTGCCAGCAGCTTAGGGACAGGGGAATTTGGCTACACCTTC
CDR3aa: CASSLGTGEFGYTF

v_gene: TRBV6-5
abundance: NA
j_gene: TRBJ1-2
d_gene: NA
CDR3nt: TGTGCCAGCAGGCGCCCGGGGGGGGAATATGGCTACACCTTC
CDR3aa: CASRRPGGEYGYTF

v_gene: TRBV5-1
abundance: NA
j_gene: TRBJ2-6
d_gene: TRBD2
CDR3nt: TGCGCCAGCAGCTTCCGAGTAGCGGGGATGGCCTCTGGGGCCAACGTCCTGACTTTC
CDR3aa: CASSFRVAGMASGANVLTF

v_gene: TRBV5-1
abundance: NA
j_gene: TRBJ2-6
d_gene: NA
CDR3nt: TGCGCCAGCAGCTCCGTGGCGAAGTCTGGGGCCAACGTCCTGACTTTC
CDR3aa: CASSSVAKSGANVLTF

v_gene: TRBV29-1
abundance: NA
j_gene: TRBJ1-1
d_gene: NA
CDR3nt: TGCAGCGTTGAACGACAGAACACTGAAGCTTTCTTT
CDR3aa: CSVERQNTEAFF

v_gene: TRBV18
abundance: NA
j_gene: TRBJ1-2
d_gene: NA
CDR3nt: TGTGCCAGCTCACTAAACGGGAAGCGAGCTAACTATGGCTACACCTTC
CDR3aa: CASSLNGKRANYGYTF

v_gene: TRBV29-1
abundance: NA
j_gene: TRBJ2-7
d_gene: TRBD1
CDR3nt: TGCAGCGTTGTAGGGACAGGGGCCGAGCAGTACTTC
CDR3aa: CSVVGTGAEQYF

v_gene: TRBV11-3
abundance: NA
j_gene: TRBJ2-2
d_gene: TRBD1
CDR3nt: TGTGCCAGCAGCTCCTTCTTGGACAGGCCCGACACCGGGGAGCTGTTTTTT
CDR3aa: CASSSFLDRPDTGELFF

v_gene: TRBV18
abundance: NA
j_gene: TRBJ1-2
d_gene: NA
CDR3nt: TGTGCCAGCTCACCAAAGCCTAGCTATGGCTACACCTTC
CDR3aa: CASSPKPSYGYTF

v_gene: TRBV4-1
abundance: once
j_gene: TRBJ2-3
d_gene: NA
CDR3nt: TGCGCCAGCAGCCCCCTGGGAGACATTCGCACAGATACGCAGTATTTT
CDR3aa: CASSPLGDIRTDTQYF

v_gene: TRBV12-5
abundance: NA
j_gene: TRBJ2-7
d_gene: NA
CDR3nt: TGTGCTAGTGGACTCCTCTACGAGCAGTACTTC
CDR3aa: CASGLLYEQYF